The clone carrying this T cell receptor beta chain was picked up many times. As yet, its antigen is unknown. The source material, RNA transcripts, was used to amplify TCR beta CDR3 regions. A first-round RT-PCR of the TCR CDR3 used the HTBI primer set. Each CDR3 protein is one row after TCRdb ran MiXCR on the multiplex PCR reads. The sample includes 300,000 to 500,000 distinct CDR3 sequences, around 15% of them seen just once. The sample belongs to a study of T cells in Graves' hyperthyroidism and ophthalmopathy. Notes on the study in general: A model using 13 V-J features told ophthalmopathy apart from stable hyperthyroidism.

The J segment lost 3 bases and the V segment lost 4 bases, leaving 7 bases of the junction unmatched. Looked up from germline, CDR1 is SGHDT and CDR2 is YYEEEE. The CDR3 runs 14 residues. The receptor was isolated from a man aged 45-65 years with Graves' ophthalmopathy. The sequenced sample consisted of blood. The chain uses TRBV5-6 and TRBJ2-7, with 7 bases aligning to TRBD2. In DNA form, the CDR3 reads TGTGCCAGCAGCCTTCCGGGAGGAAGCTACGAGCAGTACTTC. Its protein product is CASSLPGGSYEQYF.